One and the same sample provided the 5 T cell receptor beta chains below, sequenced in a study of T cell repertoires in cytomegalovirus infection. These receptors' antigens are unknown. TCRdb reanalysed the reads using MiXCR and keeps one entry per CDR3 protein. The sample has approximately 990,000 distinct CDR3 sequences, approximately 30% seen once. Sequenced material: cultured CD8+ T cells from PBMCs, taken from culture after CMV antigen stimulation. These TCRs come from a human donor in good health (CMV status not recorded). Some clones in this sample may be carry-over from other donors' samples.

The V and J genes are TRBV7-2 and TRBJ2-1, with TRBD2 matching 7 bases. The length of the CDR3 is 21 residues. Looked up from germline, CDR1 is SGHTA and CDR2 is FQGNSA. V was pared by 1 base and J by 0 bases, with 18 bases of the junction left unmatched. The CDR3, as DNA: TGTGCCAGCAGCTTAGGGGGGGGGGGGATTTCGCGGGGCCCCTCCTACAATGAGCAGTTCTTC. Translating gives CASSLGGGGISRGPSYNEQFF.

The chain recombines TRBV7-6 with TRBJ1-1; 9 bases fit TRBD1. Looked up from germline, CDR1 is SGHVS and CDR2 is FNYEAQ. Germline trimming cut 4 bases from V and 1 base from J; bases unmatched to any gene: 10. There are 17 residues in the CDR3. This CDR3 reads CASSSPKTGGPNTEAFF. The CDR3 DNA reads as TGTGCCAGCAGCTCCCCAAAGACAGGGGGGCCGAACACTGAAGCTTTCTTT.

The CDR3 nucleotides read TGTGCCAGCAGCTCCCCGCGGGTAGGGGCGGAAGAGCAGTACGTC. This sequence encodes CASSSPRVGAEEQYV. This chain links TRBV11-2 with TRBJ2-7; tentatively, D is TRBD1 or TRBD2 (5 bases each). Trimming removed 4 bases from V and 7 bases from J, with 20 bases in between. The length of the CDR3 is 15 residues. CDR1 is SGHAT, CDR2 FQNNGV, per germline.

This clonotype was recorded at least ten times. The rearrangement links TRBV7-2 to TRBJ2-1; 13 nucleotides align to TRBD2. There are 16 residues in the CDR3. Germline V gives CDR1 SGHTA, CDR2 FQGNSA. After removal of 3 bases from V and 7 bases from J, the junction contained 6 bases not matched to a gene. The CDR3 spells CASSFLGLAGENEQFF. The DNA for the CDR3 is TGTGCCAGCAGCTTTCTCGGACTAGCGGGAGAAAATGAGCAGTTCTTC. The whole variable domain, remainder taken from reference TRBV7-2 and TRBJ2-1, is GAGVSQSPSNKVTEKGKDVELRCDPISGHTALYWYRQSLGQGLEFLIYFQGNSAPDKSGLPSDRFSAERTGGSVSTLTIQRTQQEDSAVYLCASSFLGLAGENEQFFGPGTRLTVL.

This clonotype was found a few times. This chain uses TRBV10-3 with TRBJ2-1, with 14 bases aligning to TRBD2. The V and J ends lost 3 bases and 0 bases, in that order; junction bases with no gene match: 7. The germline V gene encodes CDR1 ENHRY and CDR2 SYGVKD. CDR3 size: 19 residues. The DNA for the CDR3 is TGTGCCATCAGTGATGGGACTAGCGGGGGTCCGCGCTCCTACAATGAGCAGTTCTTC. The encoded protein is CAISDGTSGGPRSYNEQFF.